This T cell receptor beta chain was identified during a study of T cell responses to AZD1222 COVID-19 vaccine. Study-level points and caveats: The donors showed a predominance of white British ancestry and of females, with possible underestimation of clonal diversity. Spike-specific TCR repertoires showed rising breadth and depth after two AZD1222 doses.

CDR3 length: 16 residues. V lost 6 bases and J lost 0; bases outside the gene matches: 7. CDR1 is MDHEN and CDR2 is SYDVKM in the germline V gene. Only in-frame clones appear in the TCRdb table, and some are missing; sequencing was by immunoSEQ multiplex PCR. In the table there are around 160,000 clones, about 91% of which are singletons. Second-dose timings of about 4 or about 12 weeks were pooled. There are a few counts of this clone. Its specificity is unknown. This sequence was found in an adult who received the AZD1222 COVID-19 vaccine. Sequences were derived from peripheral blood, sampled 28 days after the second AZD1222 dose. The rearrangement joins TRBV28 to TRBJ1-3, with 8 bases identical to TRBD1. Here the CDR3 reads CASRTGANLSGNTIYF. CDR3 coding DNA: TGTGCCAGCAGGACAGGGGCGAATCTCTCTGGAAACACCATATATTTT.